This T cell receptor beta chain was documented in a study of regulatory T cells in long-lasting Graves disease. J lost 7 bases, V lost 8 bases, and 16 bases had no gene match. Germline V gene data show CDR1 as MGHRA and CDR2 as YSYEKL. The CDR3 has 15 residues. The time point denotes: newly diagnosed GD, antithyroid drugs for less than 3 months. Making the TCR library involved RNA that had been extracted from PBMCs. Investigators prepared the TCR beta libraries by applying iRepertoire HTBI primers and Arm-PCR of CDR3 regions. MiXCR, applied by TCRdb to the multiplex PCR reads, yields one record per CDR3 protein. Among roughly 530,000 distinct CDR3 sequences listed, around 16% were seen once. The sample was also linked to a second study, of T cells in Graves' hyperthyroidism and ophthalmopathy.

The V call is TRBV4-1, the J call TRBJ1-1; 7 bases agree with TRBD1. The sample was peripheral blood mononuclear cells (PBMCs), taken at new diagnosis, from a patient treated with antithyroid drugs. The TCR comes from a middle-aged woman with Graves disease. The DNA of the CDR3 is TGCGCCAGCGCCCGGGACAGCTACAATACCGATGAAGCTTTCTTT. Residues: CASARDSYNTDEAFF.